This T cell receptor beta chain was recorded in a study of blood T cell repertoires in COVID-19 (dated by TCRdb to 2018 to 2020). With respect to the entire study: The collaborator samples originated in the United States, Italy and Spain and spanned the acute and convalescent phases of COVID-19. Where HLA class I and class II types were available, the types were taken from metadata supplied by the sample provider, not from assay-based typing. Sample metadata almost always included a de-identified subject ID, COVID-19 status, age in years and sex. The repertoires were released in a freely available public database meant as a resource for research on the immune response to SARS-CoV-2. The material from the prospective study consisted of cDNA or gDNA derived from T cells, B-cell-depleted T cells, or PBMCs. The dataset comprised deeply sampled blood TCRbeta repertoires from subjects exposed to, actively infected with, or recovered from COVID-19. Samples came from the ongoing ImmuneRACE study (first 160 participants) plus 1,254 subjects from 6 global collaborators.

Turning to this clone: Its antigen has not been determined. It has no much larger one-base neighbor in the sample; base qualities were not kept.

The collaborating institutions used their own protocols to collect whole blood in K2EDTA tubes. For TCRbeta analysis, collaborators shipped samples in one of three forms: frozen whole blood, isolated PBMCs, or DNA extracted from either of those sample types. TCRbeta CDR3 regions were amplified from genomic DNA by means of the immunoSEQ Assay, a bias-controlled multiplex PCR. Per the source publication's procedure: Nucleated cell counts per sample were estimated from amplification of reference gene primers within the assay. To quantify the absolute abundance of each unique TCRbeta CDR3 rearrangement, sequence reads were collapsed and filtered. For each sample, productive Simpson clonality was calculated as the square root of Simpson's diversity index over productive rearrangements. Sourced from immuneACCESS, this table was stored by TCRdb with only in-frame sequences that have V and J called. A share of the clones is absent; for the studies checked, an unresolved V gene accounts for under half, and the remainder has no known explanation. Clone size and the V and J calls come from that table; the DNA yielded D and trimming. The sample has 300,000 to 400,000 clones on record, 83% of them singletons. Under 3% of the sample rests with the top ten.

Overall study results and their limits: The quantity of clinical and demographic metadata differed by source and by participant and was supplied without curation.

Measured from the cysteine to the phenylalanine, the CDR3 is 18 residues long. Left in the record is the CDR3 DNA by itself, 54 bases read in frame from the first base. After removal of 1 base from V and 1 base from J, the junction retains 7 bases not matched to a gene. CDR1 and CDR2 were assigned from the germline V gene (reference sequence) as MNHEY and SMNVEV. Recombination linked TRBV27 to TRBJ1-5; 10 junctional bases match TRBD1. This receptor was identified in a young man with active or convalescent COVID-19. The sample consisted of peripheral blood. The CDR3 has the sequence CASSLWGTGEVSNQPQHF. The DNA sequence is TGTGCCAGCAGTTTATGGGGGACAGGGGAGGTGAGCAATCAGCCCCAGCATTTT.